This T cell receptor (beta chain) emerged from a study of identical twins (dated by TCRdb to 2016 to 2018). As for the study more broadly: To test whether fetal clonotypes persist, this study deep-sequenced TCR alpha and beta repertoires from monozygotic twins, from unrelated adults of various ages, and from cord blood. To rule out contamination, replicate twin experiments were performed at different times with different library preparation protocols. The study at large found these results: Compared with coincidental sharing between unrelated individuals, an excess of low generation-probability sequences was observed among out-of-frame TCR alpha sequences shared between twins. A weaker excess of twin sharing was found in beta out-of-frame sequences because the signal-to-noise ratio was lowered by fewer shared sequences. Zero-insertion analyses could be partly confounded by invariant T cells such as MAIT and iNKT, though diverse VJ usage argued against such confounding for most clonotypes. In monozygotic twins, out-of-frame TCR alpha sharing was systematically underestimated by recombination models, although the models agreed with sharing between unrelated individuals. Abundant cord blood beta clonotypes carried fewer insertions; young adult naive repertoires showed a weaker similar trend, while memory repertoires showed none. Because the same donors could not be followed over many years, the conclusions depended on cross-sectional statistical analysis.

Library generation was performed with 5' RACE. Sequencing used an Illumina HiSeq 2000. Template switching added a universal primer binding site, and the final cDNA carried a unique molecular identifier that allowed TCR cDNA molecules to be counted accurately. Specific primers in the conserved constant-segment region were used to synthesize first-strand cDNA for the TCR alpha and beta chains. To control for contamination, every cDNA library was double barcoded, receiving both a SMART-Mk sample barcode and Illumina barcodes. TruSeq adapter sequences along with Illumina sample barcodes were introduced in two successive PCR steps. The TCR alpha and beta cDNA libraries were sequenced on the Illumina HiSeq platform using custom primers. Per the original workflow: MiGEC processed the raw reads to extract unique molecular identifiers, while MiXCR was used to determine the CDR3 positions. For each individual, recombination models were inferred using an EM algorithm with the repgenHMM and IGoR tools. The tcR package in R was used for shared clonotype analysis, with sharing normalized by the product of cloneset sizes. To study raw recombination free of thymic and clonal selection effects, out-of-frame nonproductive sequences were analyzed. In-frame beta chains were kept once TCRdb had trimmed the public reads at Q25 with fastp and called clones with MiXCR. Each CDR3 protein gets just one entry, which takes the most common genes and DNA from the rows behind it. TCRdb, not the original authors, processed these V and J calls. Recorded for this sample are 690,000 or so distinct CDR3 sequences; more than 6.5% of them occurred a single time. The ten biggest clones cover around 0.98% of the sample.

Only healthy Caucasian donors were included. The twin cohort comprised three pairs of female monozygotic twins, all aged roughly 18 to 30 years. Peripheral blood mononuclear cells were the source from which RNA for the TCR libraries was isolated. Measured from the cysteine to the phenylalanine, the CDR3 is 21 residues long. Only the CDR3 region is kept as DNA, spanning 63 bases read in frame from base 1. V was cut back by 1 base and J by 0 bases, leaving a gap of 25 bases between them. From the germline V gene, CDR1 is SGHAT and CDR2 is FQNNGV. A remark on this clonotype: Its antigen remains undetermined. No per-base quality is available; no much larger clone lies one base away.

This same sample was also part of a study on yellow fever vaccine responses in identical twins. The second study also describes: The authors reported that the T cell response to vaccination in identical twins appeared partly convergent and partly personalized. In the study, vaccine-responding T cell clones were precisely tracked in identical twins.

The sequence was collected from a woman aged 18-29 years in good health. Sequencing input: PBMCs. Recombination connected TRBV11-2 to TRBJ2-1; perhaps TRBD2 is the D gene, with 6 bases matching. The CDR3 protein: CASSLVEGGSGLLSSYNEQFF. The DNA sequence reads TGTGCCAGCAGCTTAGTCGAGGGCGGCAGCGGGCTACTTAGCTCCTACAATGAGCAGTTCTTC.